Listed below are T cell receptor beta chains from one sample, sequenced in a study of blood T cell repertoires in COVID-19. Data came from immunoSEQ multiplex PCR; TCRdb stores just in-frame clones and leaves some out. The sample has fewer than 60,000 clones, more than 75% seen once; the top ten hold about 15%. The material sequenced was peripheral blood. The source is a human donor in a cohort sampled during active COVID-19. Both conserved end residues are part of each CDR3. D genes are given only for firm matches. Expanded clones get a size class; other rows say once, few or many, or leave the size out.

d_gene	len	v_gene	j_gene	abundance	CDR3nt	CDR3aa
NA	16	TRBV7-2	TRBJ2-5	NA	TGTGCCAGCAGCTTGCAGTCCGGGACTCTCCAAGAGACCCAGTACTTC	CASSLQSGTLQETQYF
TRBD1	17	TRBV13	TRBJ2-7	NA	TGTGCCAGCAGCTTAGGAGACAGGGAAGGACCCACCTACGAGCAGTACTTC	CASSLGDREGPTYEQYF
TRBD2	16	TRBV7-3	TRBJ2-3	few	TGTGCCAGCAGCTTCGCGTCTAGCGGGGCCACAGATACGCAGTATTTT	CASSFASSGATDTQYF
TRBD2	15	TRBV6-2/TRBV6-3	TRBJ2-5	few	TGTGCCAGCAGTTTAACCGGGACTAGCCAAGAGACCCAGTACTTC	CASSLTGTSQETQYF
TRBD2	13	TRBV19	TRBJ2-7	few	TGTGCCAGTAGCCAAGCGGGGGCCTACGAGCAGTACTTC	CASSQAGAYEQYF
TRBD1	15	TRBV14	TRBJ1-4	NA	TGTGCCAGCAGCCACCGGACAGGGTGGCGTGAAAAACTGTTTTTT	CASSHRTGWREKLFF
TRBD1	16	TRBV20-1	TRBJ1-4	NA	TGCAGTGCTAGTAACAGGGGCGGGGCAACTAATGAAAAACTGTTTTTT	CSASNRGGATNEKLFF
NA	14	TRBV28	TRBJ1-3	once	TGTGCCAGCAGTTTTTTAGGGGTTGAAAACACCATATATTTT	CASSFLGVENTIYF
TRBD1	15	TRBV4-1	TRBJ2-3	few	TGCGCCAGCAGCCCAACAGGACAGGTGGGGGATACGCAGTATTTT	CASSPTGQVGDTQYF
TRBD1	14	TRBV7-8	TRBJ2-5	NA	TGTGCCAGCAGCTCCGGACAGGGTGGGGAGACCCAGTACTTC	CASSSGQGGETQYF
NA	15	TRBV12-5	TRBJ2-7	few	TGTGCTAGTGGCCCTCCTTTGACTCTTACCTACGAGCAGTACTTC	CASGPPLTLTYEQYF
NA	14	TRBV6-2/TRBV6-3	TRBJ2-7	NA	TGTGCCAGCAGTTTTCCAGGCAGGGCCTACGAGCAGTACTTC	CASSFPGRAYEQYF
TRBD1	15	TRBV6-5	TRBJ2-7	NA	TGTGCCAGCAGCCCCGGGACAGGGTTTTTTTACGAGCAGTACTTC	CASSPGTGFFYEQYF
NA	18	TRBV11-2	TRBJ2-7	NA	TGTGCCAGCAGCTTGGACTTCTCAGAAGGAGCGCTATACTACGAGCAGTACTTC	CASSLDFSEGALYYEQYF
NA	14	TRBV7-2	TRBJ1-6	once	TGTGCCAGCAGCTTAAGTGTAGCGAATTCACCCCTCCACTTT	CASSLSVANSPLHF
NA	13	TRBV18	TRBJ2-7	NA	TGTGCCAGCTCACCACCCGGAGGCTACGAGCAGTACTTC	CASSPPGGYEQYF
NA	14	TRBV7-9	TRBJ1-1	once	TGTGCCAGCAGCCAGAATAGGGGGGGCGCTGAAGCTTTCTTT	CASSQNRGGAEAFF
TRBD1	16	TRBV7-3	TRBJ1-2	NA	TGTGCCAGCAGCCGAGACCCCCAGGGGGCGGACTATGGCTACACCTTC	CASSRDPQGADYGYTF
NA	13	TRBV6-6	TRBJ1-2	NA	TGTGCCAGCAGTTCCCCCGGGGGAGGTGGCTACACCTTC	CASSSPGGGGYTF
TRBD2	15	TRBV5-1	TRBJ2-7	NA	TGCGCCAGCAGCTTGGGTAGCGGGGGGTCCTACGAGCAGTACTTC	CASSLGSGGSYEQYF
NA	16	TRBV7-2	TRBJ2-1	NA	TGTGCCAGCAGCTTTTCTTATGGTAGCAGATACAATGAGCAGTTCTTC	CASSFSYGSRYNEQFF
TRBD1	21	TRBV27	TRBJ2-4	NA	TGTGCCAGCAGTCTAAAGTCGCCGGGACAGGCCATCCTGGGTGCCAAAAACATTCAGTACTTC	CASSLKSPGQAILGAKNIQYF
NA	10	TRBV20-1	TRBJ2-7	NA	TGCAGTGCGAGTCACTACGAGCAGTACTTC	CSASHYEQYF
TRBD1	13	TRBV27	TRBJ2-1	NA	TGTGCCAGCAGTTTAAGAGGGGGCCATGAGCAGTTCTTC	CASSLRGGHEQFF
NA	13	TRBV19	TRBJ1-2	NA	TGTGCCAGTAGTTACTCCCCGGGATATGGCTACACCTTC	CASSYSPGYGYTF
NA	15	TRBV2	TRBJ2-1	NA	TGTGCCAGCAAGGGAGGAACCCTCTCCTACAATGAGCAGTTCTTC	CASKGGTLSYNEQFF
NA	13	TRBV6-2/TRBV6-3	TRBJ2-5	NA	TGTGCCAGCAGTTACCCGAACAGGGAGACCCAGTACTTC	CASSYPNRETQYF
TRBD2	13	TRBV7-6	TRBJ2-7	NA	TGTGCCAGCAGCTTAGAAGCGGGAAGGGAGCAGTACTTC	CASSLEAGREQYF
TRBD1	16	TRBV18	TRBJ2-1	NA	TGTGCCAGCTCACCAGTCCCGACAGGGGATCGGGATGAGCAGTTCTTC	CASSPVPTGDRDEQFF